The next 32 T cell receptor beta chains were all read from a single sample in a study of T cells after yellow fever vaccination. TCRdb called the 5' RACE reads again in MiXCR, with one record for every CDR3 protein. The data contain 450,000 to 550,000 distinct CDR3 sequences, 21% of them seen just once; the ten biggest clones take up about 15%. The input for sequencing was PBMCs, taken approximately 20 days after the first yellow fever vaccination. The source of these receptors is a man in his late teens or twenties who received the YFV17D yellow fever vaccine.

This clonotype was counted only a few times. The chain combines TRBV6-1 with TRBJ2-3, with 7 bases aligning to TRBD1. CDR3 size: 15 residues. With 6 bases clipped from V and 1 base from J, the junction kept 7 bases outside the gene matches. The germline CDR1 and CDR2 sequences are MNHNS and SASEGT. As DNA, the CDR3 is TGTGCCAGCAGACACAGGGGCGTTGGCACAGATACGCAGTATTTT. Amino acids: CASRHRGVGTDTQYF.

The table lists this clonotype with a few counts. The chain is built from TRBV7-2 and TRBJ2-7; 8 positions agree with TRBD1. Trimming cost V 5 bases and J 2 bases; bases outside gene matches: 5. Germline values: CDR1 SGHTA, CDR2 FQGNSA. The CDR3 sequence is 14 residues long. For the CDR3, the DNA is TGTGCCAGCAGCGCACCGGGACAGGCCTACGAGCAGTACTTC. This codes for CASSAPGQAYEQYF. Drawing the rest from reference TRBV7-2 and TRBJ2-7, the complete variable domain is GAGVSQSPSNKVTEKGKDVELRCDPISGHTALYWYRQSLGQGLEFLIYFQGNSAPDKSGLPSDRFSAERTGGSVSTLTIQRTQQEDSAVYLCASSAPGQAYEQYFGPGTRLTVT.

This clonotype was counted only a few times. V and J are TRBV4-3 and TRBJ2-7, with TRBD2 as a possible D gene (6 bases). V lost 0 bases to trimming and J lost 4 bases, with 16 bases between them. CDR1 is LGHNA and CDR2 is YSLEER in the germline V gene. The CDR3 spans 16 residues. This chain's CDR3 is CASSQDSGGLGYEQYF. CDR3 in DNA: TGCGCCAGCAGCCAAGATTCCGGAGGGTTGGGTTACGAGCAGTACTTC.

This clonotype occurred a few times. The chain joins TRBV19 to TRBJ2-1; D is unclear. Trimming pared 1 base from V and 2 bases from J, leaving 6 bases between. Germline CDR1 is LNHDA and CDR2 is SQIVND (reference sequence). The CDR3 totals 14 residues. The CDR3 DNA follows: TGTGCCAGTAGTATAGGTCAGGCCTACAATGAGCAGTTCTTC. Protein product: CASSIGQAYNEQFF.

The rearrangement uses TRBV19 and TRBJ2-2; D gene ambiguous. The V and J ends lost 3 bases and 5 bases respectively, with 13 bases between them. Germline V gene sequence: CDR1 LNHDA, CDR2 SQIVND (reference sequence). The CDR3 covers 15 residues. Here the CDR3 reads CASSMSSGWTGELFF. CDR3 sequence (DNA): TGTGCCAGTAGTATGTCGAGTGGCTGGACCGGGGAGCTGTTTTTT.

This clonotype has a handful of counts. The chain joins TRBV11-3 to TRBJ2-4, with a tentative D call TRBD2 (5 bases). Trimming cost V 1 base and J 4 bases, with 5 bases left between them. The CDR3 consists of 13 residues. Germline loops: CDR1 SGHNT, CDR2 YENEEA. The CDR3 coding sequence is TGTGCCAGCAGCTTAGGAGGGAAAAACATTCAGTACTTC. This encodes CASSLGGKNIQYF. The complete variable domain, with remaining parts taken from reference TRBV11-3 and TRBJ2-4, reads EAGVVQSPRYKIIEKKQPVAFWCNPISGHNTLYWYLQNLGQGPELLIRYENEEAVDDSQLPKDRFSAERLKGVDSTLKIQPAELGDSAVYLCASSLGGKNIQYFGAGTRLSVL.

The rearrangement joins TRBV6-1 to TRBJ1-2; D is uncertain. The CDR3 consists of 14 residues. Trimming removed 10 bases from V and 0 bases from J, with 15 bases in between. CDR1 and CDR2 from the germline V gene are MNHNS and SASEGT. CDR3 amino acids: CATKRARTNYGYTF. CDR3 nucleotide sequence: TGTGCCACCAAAAGGGCCCGGACTAACTATGGCTACACCTTC.

The chain is built from TRBV20-1 and TRBJ2-2; D ambiguous. V gave up 2 bases and J gave up 3 bases, with 4 bases separating them. The CDR3 has 12 amino acids. Per germline, CDR1 DFQATT and CDR2 SNEGSKA (reference sequence). CDR3 sequence reads: CSARPHTGELFF. The CDR3, as DNA: TGCAGTGCTAGACCTCACACCGGGGAGCTGTTTTTT.

In this sample, this clonotype turned up many times. The chain employs TRBV6-2 or TRBV6-3 and TRBJ2-1; the match to TRBD1 covers 9 bases. Germline assignment: CDR1 MNHEY and CDR2 SVGEGT. The CDR3 covers 15 residues. V dropped 2 bases and J dropped 2; count of bases not matched to a gene: 1. This CDR3 reads CASSYGQGPYNEQFF. CDR3 coding DNA: TGTGCCAGCAGTTACGGACAGGGGCCCTACAATGAGCAGTTCTTC.

This clonotype was counted only a few times. V is TRBV7-9 and J is TRBJ2-7, with unresolved D. The CDR3 is 12 amino acids. Germline lookup yields CDR1 SEHNR and CDR2 FQNEAQ (reference sequence). V was shortened by 5 bases and J by 4 bases, with 9 bases between the two germline ends. CDR3 loop: CASSARQYEQYF. The CDR3 DNA follows: TGTGCCAGCAGCGCCCGTCAGTACGAGCAGTACTTC.

This clonotype showed up many times. V is TRBV20-1 and J is TRBJ1-4; TRBD1 aligns across 10 bases. This CDR3 contains 13 residues. J lost 8 bases, V lost 3 bases, and 3 bases had no gene match. From germline, CDR1 is DFQATT and CDR2 SNEGSKA (reference sequence). For the CDR3, the DNA is TGCAGTGCTAGGCCGGACAGGGGGGAAAAACTGTTTTTT. It translates to CSARPDRGEKLFF.

The chain is built from TRBV12-3 or TRBV12-4 and TRBJ1-5; D is possibly TRBD1 (6 bases). Trimming cost V 2 bases and J 9 bases, with 11 bases left between them. CDR3 length equals 13 residues. In nucleotides, the CDR3 is TGTGCCAGCAGTTTAAGGGGGACGGGGCCCCAGCATTTT. As protein: CASSLRGTGPQHF.

The V gene is TRBV27, the J gene TRBJ2-7, with TRBD1 matching 8 bases. Germline values: CDR1 MNHEY, CDR2 SMNVEV (reference sequence). J lost 6 bases, V lost 5 bases, and 3 bases had no gene match. The CDR3 has 12 amino acids. The CDR3 DNA follows: TGTGCCAGCAGTACACAGGGGGGCGAGCAGTACGTC. Amino acids: CASSTQGGEQYV.

This rearrangement joins TRBV7-9 to TRBJ2-3; tentatively, D is TRBD2 (5 bases). Trimming left V 5 bases short and J 0 bases short, with 15 bases between. The germline CDR1 and CDR2 sequences are SEHNR and FQNEAQ (reference sequence). The CDR3 is 16 residues long. The CDR3 here is CASSPQFRTSTDTQYF. DNA for the CDR3: TGTGCCAGCAGCCCTCAGTTTCGGACTAGCACAGATACGCAGTATTTT.

The chain uses TRBV26 and TRBJ2-6; TRBD1 reflects the table's D call only, with no check against the DNA. TRBV26 is reported as a pseudogene. The CDR3 contains 18 residues. CDR3 sequence reads: CASSSPGQGLSGANVLTF. Here the CDR3 DNA reads TGTGCCAGCAGTTCTCCGGGACAGGGGTTGTCTGGGGCCAACGTCCTGACTTTC.

The chain links TRBV2 to TRBJ1-5, with D perhaps matching TRBD1 (5 bases). CDR1 SNHLY and CDR2 FYNNEI come from the germline V gene. Trimming stripped 7 bases from V and 0 bases from J, with 13 bases between. The CDR3 spans 15 residues. Written as DNA, the CDR3 is TGTGCCAGCAACGGGGCCTCATATAGCAATCAGCCCCAGCATTTT. Translating gives CASNGASYSNQPQHF.

This clonotype was picked up a small number of times. The rearrangement uses TRBV5-1 and TRBJ2-2; maybe TRBD1 (6 bases). The CDR3 has 13 amino acids. Trimming shortened V by 6 bases and J by 5 bases, and 11 bases separated the two germline ends. Germline V gives CDR1 SGHRS, CDR2 YFSETQ. The CDR3 loop is CASKDSPTGELFF. Here the CDR3 DNA reads TGCGCCAGCAAGGACAGTCCTACCGGGGAGCTGTTTTTT.

The chain joins TRBV6-5 to TRBJ1-1, with D perhaps matching TRBD1 (5 bases). There are 14 residues in the CDR3. Between the trimmed V and J ends, which lost 2 bases and 4 bases, there was a span of 11 bases. Germline V gives CDR1 MNHEY, CDR2 SVGAGI. The CDR3 protein is CASSYGGDSTEAFF. CDR3 bases: TGTGCCAGCAGTTACGGAGGGGATAGCACTGAAGCTTTCTTT.

This clonotype was picked up a small number of times. V gene TRBV19 combines with J gene TRBJ2-5; D is ambiguous. CDR1 and CDR2 (germline): LNHDA, SQIVND (reference sequence). V shed 8 bases and J shed 5 bases, with 15 bases lying between them. The CDR3 is 13 residues long. The CDR3 protein is CASRPYPGETQYF. The CDR3, as DNA: TGTGCCAGTCGTCCCTACCCAGGCGAGACCCAGTACTTC. The whole variable domain, filled in from reference TRBV19 and TRBJ2-5, reads DGGITQSPKYLFRKEGQNVTLSCEQNLNHDAMYWYRQDPGQGLRLIYYSQIVNDFQKGDIAEGYSVSREKKESFPLTVTSAQKNPTAFYLCASRPYPGETQYFGPGTRLLVL.

The chain couples TRBV27 to TRBJ2-2; no definite D call. The V end lost 4 bases, the J end lost 7 bases, and 10 bases lay between the germline ends. Germline values: CDR1 MNHEY, CDR2 SMNVEV (reference sequence). This CDR3 comprises 13 residues. The CDR3 nucleotides are TGTGCCAGCAGTTCCCGGCAAGTCGGGGAGCTGTTTTTT. Its protein is CASSSRQVGELFF.

The chain combines TRBV28 with TRBJ2-3; tentative D call: TRBD1 (5 bases). CDR3 length: 15 amino acids. Germline loops: CDR1 MDHEN, CDR2 SYDVKM. V lost 7 bases to trimming and J lost 0 bases, with 14 bases between them. The CDR3 region is CASTEFGASTDTQYF. The CDR3 DNA reads as TGTGCCAGCACTGAATTTGGGGCGAGCACAGATACGCAGTATTTT.

The genes are TRBV7-2 and TRBJ1-2, with D unclear. The germline V gene has CDR1 SGHTA and CDR2 FQGNSA. V lost 0 bases and J 0 bases, leaving 11 bases between the germline ends. This CDR3 region has 16 residues. The CDR3 loop reads CASSLARWSANYGYTF. The CDR3 DNA reads as TGTGCCAGCAGCTTAGCGCGGTGGTCCGCTAACTATGGCTACACCTTC. The variable domain in full, with the rest retrieved from reference TRBV7-2 and TRBJ1-2, is GAGVSQSPSNKVTEKGKDVELRCDPISGHTALYWYRQSLGQGLEFLIYFQGNSAPDKSGLPSDRFSAERTGGSVSTLTIQRTQQEDSAVYLCASSLARWSANYGYTFGSGTRLTVV.

This sequence joins TRBV27 and TRBJ1-6; 7 nucleotides align to TRBD1. J gave up 6 bases and V 6 bases, and 8 bases lay outside the gene matches. This CDR3 has 15 residues. Germline values: CDR1 MNHEY, CDR2 SMNVEV (reference sequence). Written as DNA, the CDR3 is TGTGCCAGCAGCCGACGACAGGGATCTAATTCACCCCTCCACTTT. The encoded protein is CASSRRQGSNSPLHF.

The rearrangement uses TRBV12-3 or TRBV12-4 and TRBJ1-4; 7 bases match TRBD1. The CDR3 extends over 15 amino acids. The J segment lost 5 bases and the V segment lost 7 bases, leaving 10 bases of the junction unmatched. This CDR3 reads CASTEGAGGNEKLFF. CDR3 sequence (DNA): TGTGCCAGCACAGAGGGGGCCGGGGGGAATGAAAAACTGTTTTTT.

This chain joins TRBV7-9 and TRBJ1-4; D unclear. V shed 2 bases and J shed 11 bases, with 15 bases lying between them. In germline, CDR1 is SEHNR, CDR2 FQNEAQ (reference sequence). This CDR3 comprises 14 residues. The CDR3 here is CASSLTVANMKLFF. The CDR3 region has the DNA TGTGCCAGCAGCTTAACAGTGGCCAACATGAAACTGTTTTTT.

This clonotype showed up many times. V is TRBV12-3 or TRBV12-4 and J is TRBJ2-3; 8 bases map to TRBD1. The length of the CDR3 is 14 residues. Trimming removed 6 bases from V and 6 bases from J; junction bases left unmatched: 8. The CDR3 loop reads CASSLMTGADTQYF. In DNA form, the CDR3 reads TGTGCCAGCAGCCTAATGACAGGGGCCGATACGCAGTATTTT.

This clonotype has more than one count but fewer than ten. V gene TRBV6-1 combines with J gene TRBJ1-1, with TRBD1 matching over 8 bases. Looked up from germline, CDR1 is MNHNS and CDR2 is SASEGT. This CDR3 is 13 amino acids long. V lost 7 bases, J lost 5 bases, and 6 bases stayed unmatched. The CDR3 region has the DNA TGTGCCAGCACCCTCGACAGGGGAACTGAAGCTTTCTTT. This gives the protein CASTLDRGTEAFF.

CDR3 bases: TGTGCCAGCAGTTTAGACCCAGGGGGCGACGAAAAACTGTTTTTT. It encodes CASSLDPGGDEKLFF. This sequence joins TRBV12-3 or TRBV12-4 and TRBJ1-4, with 8 bases fitting TRBD1. The length of the CDR3 is 15 residues. With V trimmed by 1 base and J by 8 bases, 6 bases remained unmatched.

This clonotype was observed a handful of times. The chain is built from TRBV6-5 and TRBJ2-2; D is unclear. The CDR3 is 13 amino acids. Looked up from germline, CDR1 is MNHEY and CDR2 is SVGAGI. V dropped 2 bases and J dropped 8 bases, with 9 bases sitting between them. CDR3 sequence: CASSYPSEGELFF. The DNA of the CDR3 is TGTGCCAGCAGTTACCCCAGCGAGGGGGAGCTGTTTTTT.

The chain carries TRBV25-1 and TRBJ1-5, with 11 bases fitting TRBD1. The germline V gene encodes CDR1 MGHDK and CDR2 SYGVNS. V gave up 2 bases and J gave up 1 base; unmatched junction bases: 4. This CDR3 region has 17 residues. The CDR3 DNA reads as TGTGCCAGCAGTGAAGGACAGGGGGCTGGGAGCAATCAGCCCCAGCATTTT. It codes for CASSEGQGAGSNQPQHF. Variable domain in full (rest from reference TRBV25-1 and TRBJ1-5): EADIYQTPRYLVIGTGKKITLECSQTMGHDKMYWYQQDPGMELHLIHYSYGVNSTEKGDLSSESTVSRIRTEHFPLTLESARPSHTSQYLCASSEGQGAGSNQPQHFGDGTRLSIL.

The chain uses TRBV28 and TRBJ2-5; D is possibly TRBD1 or TRBD2 (5 bases each). Germline loops: CDR1 MDHEN, CDR2 SYDVKM. The CDR3 runs 14 residues. V was pared by 1 base and J by 5 bases, with 11 bases between. CDR3: CASSLSTWGETQYF. DNA of the CDR3: TGTGCCAGCAGTTTATCCACATGGGGGGAGACCCAGTACTTC.

The table lists this clonotype with a few counts. This chain connects TRBV7-8 to TRBJ2-2; D not resolved. Germline-derived CDR1 and CDR2 are SGHVS and FQNEAQ. The CDR3 extends over 12 amino acids. V was cut by 8 bases and J by 6 bases, with 10 bases left in between. The CDR3 DNA follows: TGTGCCAGCGGCCCCCAGGCCGGGGAGCTGTTTTTT. This gives the protein CASGPQAGELFF.